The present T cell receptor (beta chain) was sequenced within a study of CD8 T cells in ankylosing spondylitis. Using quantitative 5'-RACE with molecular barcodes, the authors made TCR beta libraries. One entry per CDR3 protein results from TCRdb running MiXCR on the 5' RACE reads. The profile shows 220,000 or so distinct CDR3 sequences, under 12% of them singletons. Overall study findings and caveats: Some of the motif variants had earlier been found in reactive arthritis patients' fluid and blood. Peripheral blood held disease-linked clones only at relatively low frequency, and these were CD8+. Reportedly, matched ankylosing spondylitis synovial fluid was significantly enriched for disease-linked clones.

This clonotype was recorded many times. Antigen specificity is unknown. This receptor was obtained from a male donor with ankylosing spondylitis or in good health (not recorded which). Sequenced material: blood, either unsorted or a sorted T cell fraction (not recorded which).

CDR3 region: CASSLGQGGEQYF. As DNA, the CDR3 is TGTGCCAGCAGTTTAGGACAGGGAGGCGAGCAGTACTTC. The chain joins TRBV12-3 or TRBV12-4 to TRBJ2-7; TRBD1 might be the D (7 bases). The germline V and J ends were trimmed by 1 base and 6 bases, with 10 bases remaining between them. The CDR3 runs 13 residues.